This TCR beta chain was sequenced for a study of CD8 T cells in ankylosing spondylitis. General study results and limits: Among TCR beta sequences, a motif of eight or nine highly homologous variants appeared characteristic of ankylosing spondylitis blood.

The CDR3 totals 13 residues. Germline V CDR1 and CDR2: DFQATT, SNEGSKA (reference sequence). V lost 0 bases and J lost 4, with 4 bases in between. At least ten counts were recorded for this clonotype. Its target is not known. With molecular barcodes, quantitative 5'-RACE was used to make the TCR beta libraries. Each CDR3 protein gets one entry after TCRdb re-called the 5' RACE reads with MiXCR. Found here are around 540,000 distinct CDR3 sequences, approximately 12% of them singletons; the top ten hold around 7%. The source material was blood, either unsorted or a sorted T cell fraction (not recorded which). The rearrangement uses TRBV20-1 and TRBJ1-6, with unresolved D. The source is a male donor with ankylosing spondylitis. CDR3 DNA: TGCAGTGCTAGAGACTCGTATAATTCACCCCTCCACTTT. This encodes CSARDSYNSPLHF.